The entry that follows covers one T cell receptor (beta chain) sequence. This entry comes from a study of T cell changes during pregnancy in multiple sclerosis. Assay used: immunoSEQ multiplex PCR; TCRdb lists only in-frame clones, some missing. The sample carries approximately 97,000 clones, roughly nine tenths recorded once. The CDR3 contains 17 residues. The V gene's germline CDR1 is SGHAT and CDR2 FQNNGV. V was cut by 0 bases and J by 0 bases, with 12 bases left in between. V gene TRBV11-2 combines with J gene TRBJ1-3; D remains ambiguous. The clonotype comes from a female donor in good health, enrolled as a control in a pregnancy study. Sequences were derived from peripheral blood, sampled after pregnancy. The DNA of the CDR3 is TGTGCCAGCAGCTTAGACCCGACATTGCTCTCTGGAAACACCATATATTTT. As protein: CASSLDPTLLSGNTIYF.